The source of this T cell receptor (beta chain) is a study of blood T cell repertoires in COVID-19. Looked up from germline, CDR1 is SGHRS and CDR2 is YFSETQ. The trim removed 5 bases at V and 9 bases at J, leaving 16 bases unmatched. The CDR3 runs 16 residues. Cohorts were based on clinical histories the participants reported. Libraries were prepared by immunoSEQ multiplex PCR; TCRdb keeps only in-frame clonotypes and omits some of them. The sample lists a few hundred thousand clones, 80% to 90% occurring once. The chain links TRBV5-1 to TRBJ2-1; TRBD1 aligns across 8 bases. The TCR originated in a man aged 35 to 55 in a cohort exposed to, infected with or recovered from COVID-19 (not recorded which). The sequenced sample consisted of PBMCs or T cells enriched from blood (not recorded which). Here the CDR3 reads CASSQGQASSLSEQFF. In nucleotides, the CDR3 is TGCGCCAGCAGTCAGGGACAGGCCTCCTCTTTAAGTGAGCAGTTCTTC. Filled out from reference TRBV5-1 and TRBJ2-1, the complete variable domain reads KAGVTQTPRYLIKTRGQQVTLSCSPISGHRSVSWYQQTPGQGLQFLFEYFSETQRNKGNFPGRFSGRQFSNSRSEMNVSTLELGDSALYLCASSQGQASSLSEQFFGPGTRLTVL.